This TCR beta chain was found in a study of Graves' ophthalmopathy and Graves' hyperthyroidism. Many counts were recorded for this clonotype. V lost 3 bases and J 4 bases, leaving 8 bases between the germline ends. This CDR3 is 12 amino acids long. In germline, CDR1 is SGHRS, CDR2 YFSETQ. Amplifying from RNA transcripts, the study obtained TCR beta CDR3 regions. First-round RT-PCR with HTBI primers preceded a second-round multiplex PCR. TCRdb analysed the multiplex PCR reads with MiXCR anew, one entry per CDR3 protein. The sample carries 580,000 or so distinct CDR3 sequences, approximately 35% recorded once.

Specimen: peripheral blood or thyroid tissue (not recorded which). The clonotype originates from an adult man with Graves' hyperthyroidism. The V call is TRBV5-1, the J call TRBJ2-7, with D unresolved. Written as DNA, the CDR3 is TGCGCCAGCAGCTCTACCCGATACGAGCAGTACTTC. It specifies CASSSTRYEQYF. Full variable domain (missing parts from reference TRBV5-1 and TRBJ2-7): KAGVTQTPRYLIKTRGQQVTLSCSPISGHRSVSWYQQTPGQGLQFLFEYFSETQRNKGNFPGRFSGRQFSNSRSEMNVSTLELGDSALYLCASSSTRYEQYFGPGTRLTVT.